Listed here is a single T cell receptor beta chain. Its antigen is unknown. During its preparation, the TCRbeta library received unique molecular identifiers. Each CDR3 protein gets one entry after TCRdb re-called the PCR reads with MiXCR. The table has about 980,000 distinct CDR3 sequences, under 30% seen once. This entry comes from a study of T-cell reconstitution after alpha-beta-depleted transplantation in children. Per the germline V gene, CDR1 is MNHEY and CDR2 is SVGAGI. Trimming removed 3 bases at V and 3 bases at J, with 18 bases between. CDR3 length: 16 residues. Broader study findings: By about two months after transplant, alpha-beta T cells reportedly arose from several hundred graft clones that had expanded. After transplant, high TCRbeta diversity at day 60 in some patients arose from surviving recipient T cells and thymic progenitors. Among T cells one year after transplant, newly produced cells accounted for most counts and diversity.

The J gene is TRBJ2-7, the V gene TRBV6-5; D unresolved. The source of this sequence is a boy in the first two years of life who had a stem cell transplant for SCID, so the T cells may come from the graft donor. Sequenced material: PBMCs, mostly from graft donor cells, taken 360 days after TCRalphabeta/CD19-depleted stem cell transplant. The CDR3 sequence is CASSYNAALPSYEQYF. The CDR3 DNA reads TGTGCCAGCAGTTATAACGCGGCCCTACCAAGCTACGAGCAGTACTTC.